This T cell receptor beta chain is from a study of cytomegalovirus exposure and HLA in healthy donors. The PCR contained 60 Vbeta and 13 Jbeta primers. Data came from immunoSEQ multiplex PCR; TCRdb stores just in-frame clones and leaves some out. Of roughly 180,000 clones in the sample, just under 80% are singletons; the top ten hold 1.3%. CDR3 size: 15 residues. Germline-derived CDR1 and CDR2 are SGHNT and YYREEE (reference sequence). J lost 5 bases, V lost 2 bases, and 6 bases had no gene match. The J gene is TRBJ2-2, the V gene TRBV5-4; 7 bases are a match to TRBD1. The receptor was isolated from a man aged 25 to 45 in good health and CMV-seronegative. Specimen: PBMCs. The DNA for the CDR3 is TGTGCCAGCAGCTTCCCGGGACAGAGGACCGGGGAGCTGTTTTTT. Amino acids: CASSFPGQRTGELFF. Full variable domain (rest looked up from reference TRBV5-4 and TRBJ2-2): ETGVTQSPTHLIKTRGQQVTLRCSSQSGHNTVSWYQQALGQGPQFIFQYYREEENGRGNFPPRFSGLQFPNYSSELNVNALELDDSALYLCASSFPGQRTGELFFGEGSRLTVL.